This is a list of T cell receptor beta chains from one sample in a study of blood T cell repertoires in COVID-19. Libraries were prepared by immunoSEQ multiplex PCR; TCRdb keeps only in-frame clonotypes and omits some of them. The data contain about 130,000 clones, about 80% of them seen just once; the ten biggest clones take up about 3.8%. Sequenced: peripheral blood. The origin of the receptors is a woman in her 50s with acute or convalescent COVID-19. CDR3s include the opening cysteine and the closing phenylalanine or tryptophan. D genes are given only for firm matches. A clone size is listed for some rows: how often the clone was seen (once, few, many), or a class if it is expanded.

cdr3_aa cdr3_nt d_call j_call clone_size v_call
CASNPLGDSLTDTQYF TGTGCCAGCAACCCCCTGGGGGACTCTCTCACAGATACGCAGTATTTT . TRBJ2-3 . TRBV27
CASSESVRGTDEQYF TGCGCCAGCAGTGAGTCGGTCAGGGGAACAGACGAGCAGTACTTC . TRBJ2-7 . TRBV10-1
CASSLSGHTYEQYF TGTGCCAGCAGCTTGTCGGGACATACCTACGAGCAGTACTTC . TRBJ2-7 . TRBV5-6
CASSSLSSRVGGYTF TGTGCCAGCAGTTCCTTGTCCTCTCGGGTGGGTGGCTACACCTTC . TRBJ1-2 . TRBV28
CAISEKTGGSSPLHF TGTGCCATCAGTGAAAAGACAGGAGGATCTTCACCCCTCCACTTT . TRBJ1-6 . TRBV10-3
CASNLADTQYF TGTGCCAGCAATCTAGCGGATACGCAGTATTTT . TRBJ2-3 . TRBV6-5
CASSSPGLAGGWEQYF TGTGCCAGCAGTTCCCCAGGACTAGCGGGGGGTTGGGAGCAGTACTTC TRBD2 TRBJ2-7 . TRBV6-6
CAWRVSGSQETQYF TGTGCCTGGAGGGTTAGCGGGAGCCAAGAGACCCAGTACTTC TRBD2 TRBJ2-5 . TRBV30
CASSSAGFYNSPLHF TGTGCCAGCAGTTCGGCAGGGTTTTATAATTCACCCCTCCACTTT . TRBJ1-6 few TRBV28
CASSRTGEYGYTF TGTGCCAGCAGTAGAACAGGGGAGTATGGCTACACCTTC TRBD1 TRBJ1-2 . TRBV6-5
CASSRLTRQDTEAFF TGTGCCAGCAGTCGCCTGACGAGACAAGACACTGAAGCTTTCTTT . TRBJ1-1 . TRBV2
CASKATGDQPQHF TGTGCCAGCAAAGCTACAGGAGATCAGCCCCAGCATTTT . TRBJ1-5 few TRBV12-3/TRBV12-4
CASSPRQYQETQYF TGTGCCAGCAGCCCCCGACAGTACCAAGAGACCCAGTACTTC . TRBJ2-5 . TRBV28
CASSPLAGRNTGELFF TGCGCCAGCAGTCCACTAGCGGGACGGAACACCGGGGAGCTGTTTTTT TRBD2 TRBJ2-2 . TRBV5-1
CASSQVGTAKAFF TGTGCCAGCAGCCAAGTTGGGACAGCGAAAGCTTTCTTT TRBD1 TRBJ1-1 . TRBV3-1/TRBV3-2
CASSKRQGLNEKLFF TGCGCCAGCAGCAAAAGACAGGGCCTTAATGAAAAACTGTTTTTT TRBD1 TRBJ1-4 . TRBV5-1
CASSERTGVTGELFF TGTGCCAGCAGTGAAAGGACAGGGGTTACCGGGGAGCTGTTTTTT TRBD1 TRBJ2-2 . TRBV2
CASSPTQNTGELFF TGTGCCAGCAGTCCAACTCAGAACACCGGGGAGCTGTTTTTT . TRBJ2-2 . TRBV7-3
CSAGAGDGYTF TGCAGTGCCGGGGCAGGGGATGGCTACACCTTC . TRBJ1-2 . TRBV20-1
CASRRTGGTGELFF TGTGCCAGCCGGAGGACAGGGGGTACAGGGGAGCTGTTTTTT TRBD1 TRBJ2-2 . TRBV18
CASSPQDTQYF TGTGCCAGCAGTCCGCAGGATACGCAGTATTTT . TRBJ2-3 . TRBV6-5
CASSSDRVWGYTF TGTGCCAGCAGTTCGGACAGGGTTTGGGGCTACACCTTC TRBD1 TRBJ1-2 . TRBV12-3/TRBV12-4